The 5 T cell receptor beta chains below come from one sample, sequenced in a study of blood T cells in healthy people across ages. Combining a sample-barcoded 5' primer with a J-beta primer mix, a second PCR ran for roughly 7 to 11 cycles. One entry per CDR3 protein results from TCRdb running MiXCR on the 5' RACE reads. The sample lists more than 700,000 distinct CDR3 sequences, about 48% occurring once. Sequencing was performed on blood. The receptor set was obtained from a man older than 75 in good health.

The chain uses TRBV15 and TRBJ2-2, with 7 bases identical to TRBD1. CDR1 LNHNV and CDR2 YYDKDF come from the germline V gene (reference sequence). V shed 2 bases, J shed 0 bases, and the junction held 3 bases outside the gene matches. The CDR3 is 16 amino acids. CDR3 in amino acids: CATSRRDSANTGELFF. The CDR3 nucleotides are TGTGCCACCAGCAGAAGGGACAGCGCGAACACCGGGGAGCTGTTTTTT.

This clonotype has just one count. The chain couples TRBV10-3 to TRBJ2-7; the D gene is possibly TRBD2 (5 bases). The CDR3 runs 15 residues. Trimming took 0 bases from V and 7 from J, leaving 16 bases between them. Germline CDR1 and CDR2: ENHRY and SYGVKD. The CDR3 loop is CAISESSGTHNEQYF. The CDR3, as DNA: TGTGCCATCAGTGAGTCGAGCGGAACTCACAATGAGCAGTACTTC.

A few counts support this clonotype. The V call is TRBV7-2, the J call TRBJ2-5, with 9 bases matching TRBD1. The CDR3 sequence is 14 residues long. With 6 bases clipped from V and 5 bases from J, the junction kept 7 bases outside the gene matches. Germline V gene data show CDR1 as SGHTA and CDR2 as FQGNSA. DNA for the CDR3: TGTGCCAGCAGGGTCACAGGGGGCGGTGAGACCCAGTACTTC. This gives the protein CASRVTGGGETQYF.

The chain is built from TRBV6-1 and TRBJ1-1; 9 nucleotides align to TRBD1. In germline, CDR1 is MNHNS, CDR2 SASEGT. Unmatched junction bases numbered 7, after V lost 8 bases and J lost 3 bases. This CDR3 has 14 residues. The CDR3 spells CASPTGGGDTEAFF. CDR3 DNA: TGTGCCAGCCCGACAGGGGGTGGAGACACTGAAGCTTTCTTT.

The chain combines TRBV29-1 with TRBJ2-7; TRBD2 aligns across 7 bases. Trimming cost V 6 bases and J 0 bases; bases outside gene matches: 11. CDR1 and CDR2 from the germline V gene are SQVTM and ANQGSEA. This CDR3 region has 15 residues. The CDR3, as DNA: TGCAGCGTCGGAGGGGAGGGGACCTACTCCTACGAGCAGTACTTC. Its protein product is CSVGGEGTYSYEQYF.